The 22 T cell receptor beta chains reported below all come from one sample, sequenced in a study of T cell repertoires in cytomegalovirus infection. TCRdb redid the calling of the reads with MiXCR, one entry per CDR3 protein. This table holds 54,000 or so distinct CDR3 sequences, about 33% found once. Their antigens are not known. The sequenced sample consisted of PBMCs, sequenced either directly or after in vitro stimulation (not recorded which). These TCRs come from a human donor in good health (CMV status not recorded). Some clones in this sample may be carry-over from other donors' samples.

The chain is built from TRBV11-2 and TRBJ2-2; D ambiguous. The CDR3 runs 15 residues. Per the germline V gene, CDR1 is SGHAT and CDR2 is FQNNGV. The ends were cut back, 0 bases at V and 1 base at J, with 6 bases in the middle. CDR3 in amino acids: CASSLDLKNTGELFF. The CDR3 region has the DNA TGTGCCAGCAGCTTAGATCTAAAGAACACCGGGGAGCTGTTTTTT. Looking up the rest from reference TRBV11-2 and TRBJ2-2 gives the full variable domain: EAGVAQSPRYKIIEKRQSVAFWCNPISGHATLYWYQQILGQGPKLLIQFQNNGVVDDSQLPKDRFSAERLKGVDSTLKIQPAKLEDSAVYLCASSLDLKNTGELFFGEGSRLTVL.

A few counts support this clonotype. CDR3 residues: CASSGTSGDLAKNIQYF. The CDR3 DNA reads TGTGCCAGCTCGGGGACTAGCGGGGACCTAGCCAAAAACATTCAGTACTTC. J is TRBJ2-4 and V is TRBV18, with 13 bases lining up with TRBD2. J was trimmed by 0 bases and V by 6 bases; bases with no gene match: 5. Germline V gene sequence: CDR1 KGHSH, CDR2 LQKENI. This CDR3 spans 17 amino acids.

The CDR3 sequence is CASSLASSYNEQFF. CDR3 nucleotide sequence: TGTGCCAGCAGCTTGGCTAGCTCCTACAATGAGCAGTTCTTC. This chain links TRBV11-2 with TRBJ2-1, with D hard to call. Germline-derived CDR1 and CDR2 are SGHAT and FQNNGV. This CDR3 is built from 14 residues. Trimming stripped 3 bases from V and 0 bases from J, with 6 bases between.

This chain joins TRBV18 and TRBJ2-5; D is perhaps TRBD2 (6 bases). This CDR3 has 14 residues. V lost 0 bases and J 4 bases, leaving 9 bases between the germline ends. Germline V gene sequence: CDR1 KGHSH, CDR2 LQKENI. CDR3 coding DNA: TGTGCCAGCTCACCACCGGGGGGAGGAGAGACCCAGTACTTC. Its translation: CASSPPGGGETQYF. The full variable domain, rest sourced from reference TRBV18 and TRBJ2-5, is NAGVMQNPRHLVRRRGQEARLRCSPMKGHSHVYWYRQLPEEGLKFMVYLQKENIIDESGMPKERFSAEFPKEGPSILRIQQVVRGDSAAYFCASSPPGGGETQYFGPGTRLLVL.

The rearrangement links TRBV27 to TRBJ1-1; the D gene is possibly TRBD1 (5 bases). CDR3 length: 16 residues. CDR1 and CDR2 from the germline V gene are MNHEY and SMNVEV (reference sequence). V shed 3 bases and J shed 3 bases, with 17 bases lying between them. The CDR3 DNA reads as TGTGCCAGCAGTTTTGGGGAGTTGAGGGGCGACACTGAAGCTTTCTTT. It specifies CASSFGELRGDTEAFF.

The CDR3 loop is CASSFGGGAVGELFF. The CDR3 nucleotides are TGTGCCAGCAGTTTTGGCGGGGGGGCCGTCGGGGAGCTGTTTTTT. The chain joins TRBV12-3 or TRBV12-4 to TRBJ2-2, with 9 positions matching TRBD2. The ends lost 3 bases at V and 7 bases at J; junction bases unmatched: 6. The length of the CDR3 is 15 residues.

The J gene is TRBJ1-6, the V gene TRBV2; 8 nucleotides align to TRBD1. The CDR3 is 15 amino acids. Germline V gene sequence: CDR1 SNHLY, CDR2 FYNNEI. Trimming removed 5 bases from V and 7 bases from J; junction bases left unmatched: 7. The CDR3 protein is CASSTQGARNSPLHF. The CDR3 DNA is TGTGCCAGCAGTACCCAGGGGGCGCGAAATTCACCCCTCCACTTT.

V is TRBV6-6 and J is TRBJ2-7; D gene unclear. The germline CDR1 and CDR2 sequences are MNHNY and SVGAGI (reference sequence). V shed 2 bases and J shed 1 base, with 6 bases lying between them. The CDR3 sequence is 13 residues long. The CDR3 here is CASSYMWSYEQYF. The DNA for the CDR3 is TGTGCCAGCAGTTACATGTGGTCCTACGAGCAGTACTTC.

The rearrangement joins TRBV27 to TRBJ2-1; 8 bases map to TRBD2. Germline lookup yields CDR1 MNHEY and CDR2 SMNVEV (reference sequence). J gave up 4 bases and V 3 bases, and 8 bases lay outside the gene matches. This CDR3 has 16 residues. This chain's CDR3 is CASSFRGRRVYNEQFF. Written as DNA, the CDR3 is TGTGCCAGCAGTTTCCGCGGGAGGAGGGTTTACAATGAGCAGTTCTTC.

The chain couples TRBV20-1 to TRBJ1-1; D is undetermined. The germline gives CDR1 DFQATT, CDR2 SNEGSKA (reference sequence). This CDR3 is 12 amino acids long. The germline V and J ends were trimmed by 6 bases and 3 bases, with 11 bases remaining between them. The CDR3 DNA reads as TGCAGTGCCGCTCGGGGAGACACTGAAGCTTTCTTT. Protein product: CSAARGDTEAFF.

V usage is TRBV19 and J usage is TRBJ1-5, with a weak D call TRBD1 (5 bases). CDR3 size: 13 residues. The V gene lost 5 bases and the J gene lost 5 bases, with 10 bases spanning the gap. Germline V gene lookup returns CDR1 LNHDA and CDR2 SQIVND (reference sequence). The CDR3 DNA reads as TGTGCCAGTAGTCACGAGGGGTATCAGCCCCAGCATTTT. Translated: CASSHEGYQPQHF.

The sample holds a few counts of this clonotype. The rearrangement links TRBV28 to TRBJ1-2; D gene uncertain. Trimming shortened V by 1 base and J by 4 bases, and 10 bases separated the two germline ends. Germline CDR1 reads MDHEN; CDR2 reads SYDVKM. There are 14 residues in the CDR3. The CDR3: CASSLSGRSYGYTF. Written as DNA, the CDR3 is TGTGCCAGCAGTTTATCCGGACGGAGCTATGGCTACACCTTC.

The V call is TRBV5-4, the J call TRBJ1-1; D remains ambiguous. V lost 0 bases and J 8 bases, leaving 11 bases between the germline ends. CDR3 size: 13 residues. Germline assignment: CDR1 SGHNT and CDR2 YYREEE (reference sequence). CDR3 nucleotide sequence: TGTGCCAGCAGCTTGGGTCGGCGCTTGGAAGCTTTCTTT. It translates to CASSLGRRLEAFF.

The rearrangement joins TRBV5-6 to TRBJ2-3, with TRBD1 as a possible D gene (5 bases). Germline V gives CDR1 SGHDT, CDR2 YYEEEE. The CDR3 length is 15 residues. The V gene lost 1 base and the J gene lost 2 bases, with 11 bases spanning the gap. CDR3 coding DNA: TGTGCCAGCAGCTTGTGGGGCAGAAACACAGATACGCAGTATTTT. The encoded protein is CASSLWGRNTDTQYF.

The DNA of the CDR3 is TGTGCCAGCAGCTTAGCCTCCCCGGGACAGGGATTCAATCAGCCCCAGCATTTT. Translating it yields CASSLASPGQGFNQPQHF. The chain carries TRBV7-2 and TRBJ1-5; TRBD1 aligns across 9 bases. After removal of 0 bases from V and 3 bases from J, the junction contained 9 bases not matched to a gene. Germline lookup yields CDR1 SGHTA and CDR2 FQGNSA. This CDR3 is built from 18 residues.

CDR3 sequence: CASSSTGHSDTQYF. In DNA form, the CDR3 reads TGCGCCAGCAGCTCGACAGGACACTCAGATACGCAGTATTTT. This chain links TRBV5-1 with TRBJ2-3; weak D call: TRBD1 (6 bases). Trimming removed 3 bases from V and 4 bases from J, with 12 bases in between. CDR3 length: 14 residues. Germline CDR1 reads SGHRS; CDR2 reads YFSETQ. The complete variable domain, with remaining parts taken from reference TRBV5-1 and TRBJ2-3, reads KAGVTQTPRYLIKTRGQQVTLSCSPISGHRSVSWYQQTPGQGLQFLFEYFSETQRNKGNFPGRFSGRQFSNSRSEMNVSTLELGDSALYLCASSSTGHSDTQYFGPGTRLTVL.

This clonotype was observed a few times. The chain couples TRBV7-3 to TRBJ2-1; 9 nucleotides align to TRBD2. The germline CDR1 and CDR2 sequences are SGHTA and FQGTGA. The CDR3 has 16 amino acids. The V and J ends lost 4 bases and 5 bases, in that order; junction bases with no gene match: 9. CDR3 protein: CASSSTGLAGHNEQFF. The CDR3 DNA sequence: TGTGCCAGCAGCTCTACAGGCCTAGCGGGACACAATGAGCAGTTCTTC.

The chain recombines TRBV20-1 with TRBJ2-4; D call uncertain. CDR3 size: 13 residues. Per the germline V gene, CDR1 is DFQATT and CDR2 is SNEGSKA (reference sequence). The V end lost 1 base, the J end lost 6 bases, and 10 bases lay between the germline ends. The CDR3 DNA follows: TGCAGTGCTAGAGTGGCGTTGGGAAACATTCAGTACTTC. Its translation is CSARVALGNIQYF.

This clonotype has just a few counts. This chain uses TRBV2 with TRBJ1-1; D unclear. The germline gives CDR1 SNHLY, CDR2 FYNNEI. Trimming cost V 4 bases and J 6 bases, with 9 bases left between them. CDR3 length: 12 residues. CDR3 protein: CASSAPGPEAFF. CDR3 DNA: TGTGCCAGCAGTGCCCCCGGGCCTGAAGCTTTCTTT.

V usage is TRBV19 and J usage is TRBJ1-5; D perhaps matches TRBD1 (5 bases). The CDR3 contains 15 residues. V was clipped by 3 bases and J by 6 bases, with 15 bases between them. Germline values: CDR1 LNHDA, CDR2 SQIVND (reference sequence). CDR3 protein: CASSIQEGLSQPQHF. The CDR3 nucleotides read TGTGCCAGTAGTATCCAAGAGGGGCTGAGTCAGCCCCAGCATTTT.

V and J are TRBV20-1 and TRBJ2-7; weak D call: TRBD1 (7 bases). This CDR3 contains 14 residues. Germline V gene data show CDR1 as DFQATT and CDR2 as SNEGSKA (reference sequence). The V and J ends lost 6 bases and 1 base respectively, with 16 bases between them. DNA of the CDR3: TGCAGTGCCTCTCGGGCAGGGGGGTCCTACGAGCAGTACTTC. The encoded protein is CSASRAGGSYEQYF.

This chain uses TRBV27 with TRBJ2-7; D assignment may be TRBD1 or TRBD2 (5 bases each). The CDR3 loop spans 15 amino acids. Germline CDR1 is MNHEY and CDR2 is SMNVEV (reference sequence). V was clipped by 3 bases and J by 9 bases, with 21 bases between them. In DNA, the CDR3 is TGTGCCAGCAGTTTGTCGGCATACAACCCGAGGGGGCAGTACTTC. Amino acids: CASSLSAYNPRGQYF.